The rows below give T cell receptor beta chains drawn from one sample of a study of cytomegalovirus exposure and HLA in healthy donors. TCRdb's table, derived via immunoSEQ multiplex PCR, lists solely in-frame clones and lacks some. The sample consists of over 150,000 clones, about four fifths of them appearing once. Sequencing was carried out using PBMCs. Receptors originate from a male donor in good health and CMV-seronegative. CDR3s include the opening cysteine and the closing phenylalanine or tryptophan. The order of the fields is J gene, V gene, clone size, CDR3 length, D gene, CDR3 protein, CDR3 DNA. D genes are given only for firm matches. Some rows mark clone size as missing; the rest say once, few, many or name a class of expanded clone.

j_gene: TRBJ2-1
v_gene: TRBV7-8
abundance: .
len: 17
d_gene: .
CDR3aa: CASSLVRLTVSYNEQFF
CDR3nt: TGTGCCAGCAGCTTAGTTAGACTCACCGTCTCCTACAATGAGCAGTTCTTC

j_gene: TRBJ1-5
v_gene: TRBV6-1
abundance: .
len: 15
d_gene: TRBD1
CDR3aa: CASSGQGASNQPQHF
CDR3nt: TGTGCCAGCAGTGGTCAGGGGGCTAGCAATCAGCCCCAGCATTTT

j_gene: TRBJ1-4
v_gene: TRBV11-3
abundance: .
len: 17
d_gene: TRBD1
CDR3aa: CASSRRDRGQTNEKLFF
CDR3nt: TGTGCCAGCAGCCGCCGGGACAGGGGGCAGACTAATGAAAAACTGTTTTTT

j_gene: TRBJ2-7
v_gene: TRBV7-9
abundance: .
len: 15
d_gene: TRBD2
CDR3aa: CASSPGAGVWYEQYF
CDR3nt: TGTGCCAGCAGTCCCGGGGCGGGAGTGTGGTACGAGCAGTACTTC

j_gene: TRBJ2-7
v_gene: TRBV11-2
abundance: .
len: 13
d_gene: TRBD2
CDR3aa: CASSFPSGYEQYF
CDR3nt: TGTGCCAGCAGCTTCCCTAGCGGGTACGAGCAGTACTTC

j_gene: TRBJ1-1
v_gene: TRBV10-2
abundance: .
len: 15
d_gene: TRBD1
CDR3aa: CASSESTGGGGEAFF
CDR3nt: TGCGCCAGCAGTGAGTCGACAGGGGGCGGGGGTGAAGCTTTCTTT

j_gene: TRBJ1-5
v_gene: TRBV30
abundance: .
len: 13
d_gene: .
CDR3aa: CAWSLGEDQPQHF
CDR3nt: TGTGCCTGGAGTTTGGGGGAGGATCAGCCCCAGCATTTT

j_gene: TRBJ1-2
v_gene: TRBV19
abundance: .
len: 15
d_gene: TRBD1
CDR3aa: CASSGDRGIGYGYTF
CDR3nt: TGTGCCAGTAGTGGGGACAGGGGAATCGGCTATGGCTACACCTTC

j_gene: TRBJ1-6
v_gene: TRBV13
abundance: .
len: 16
d_gene: .
CDR3aa: CASSLGRSSYNSPLHF
CDR3nt: TGTGCCAGCAGCTTAGGGCGGAGCTCCTATAATTCACCCCTCCACTTT

j_gene: TRBJ2-7
v_gene: TRBV4-1
abundance: once
len: 14
d_gene: .
CDR3aa: CASSLSGGTYEQYF
CDR3nt: TGCGCCAGCAGCCTAAGTGGGGGGACCTACGAGCAGTACTTC

j_gene: TRBJ2-7
v_gene: TRBV29-1
abundance: .
len: 13
d_gene: .
CDR3aa: CSVEAGSAYEQYF
CDR3nt: TGCAGCGTTGAGGCCGGGTCAGCCTACGAGCAGTACTTC

j_gene: TRBJ2-6
v_gene: TRBV11-2
abundance: .
len: 17
d_gene: .
CDR3aa: CASPTGRVLSGANVLTF
CDR3nt: TGTGCCAGCCCGACGGGTCGCGTCCTCTCTGGGGCCAACGTCCTGACTTTC

j_gene: TRBJ1-1
v_gene: TRBV5-1
abundance: few
len: 14
d_gene: .
CDR3aa: CASSLRTINTEAFF
CDR3nt: TGCGCCAGCAGCTTAAGGACAATAAACACTGAAGCTTTCTTT

j_gene: TRBJ2-1
v_gene: TRBV7-9
abundance: .
len: 16
d_gene: .
CDR3aa: CASSEGVTPGPGEQFF
CDR3nt: TGTGCCAGCAGCGAAGGGGTTACTCCAGGGCCGGGTGAGCAGTTCTTC

j_gene: TRBJ1-6
v_gene: TRBV2
abundance: .
len: 14
d_gene: .
CDR3aa: CASRTDRSNSPLHF
CDR3nt: TGTGCCAGCAGGACCGACAGGTCGAATTCACCCCTCCACTTT

j_gene: TRBJ2-1
v_gene: TRBV7-2
abundance: .
len: 14
d_gene: TRBD2
CDR3aa: CASSSRFLAGHQFF
CDR3nt: TGTGCCAGCAGCTCGCGGTTTCTAGCGGGCCACCAGTTCTTC

j_gene: TRBJ1-2
v_gene: TRBV30
abundance: .
len: 12
d_gene: .
CDR3aa: CAWSYGVYGYTF
CDR3nt: TGTGCCTGGAGTTACGGGGTCTATGGCTACACCTTC